These 5 T cell receptor beta chains share one sample of origin, sequenced in a study of blood T cell repertoires in COVID-19. Assay: immunoSEQ multiplex PCR; the TCRdb copy retains only in-frame clones and omits some. The table has 150,000 to 180,000 clones, around 80% seen once. Sequencing input: peripheral blood. The receptors come from a man aged 55 to 69 with acute or convalescent COVID-19.

This sequence joins TRBV5-4 and TRBJ1-1, with 10 bases lining up with TRBD1. This CDR3 is 14 amino acids long. CDR1 and CDR2 (germline): SGHNT, YYREEE (reference sequence). The junction had 3 bases not matched to a gene; V was cut back by 3 bases and J by 4 bases. The CDR3 is CASSSWTGGTEAFF. The CDR3 region has the DNA TGTGCCAGCAGCTCCTGGACAGGGGGCACTGAAGCTTTCTTT.

This chain connects TRBV16 to TRBJ2-4, with D possibly TRBD1 on 5 matching bases. Germline V gene sequence: CDR1 KGHSY, CDR2 FQNENV. The CDR3 sequence is 14 residues long. Trimming took 4 bases from V and 9 from J, leaving 16 bases between them. This chain's CDR3 is CASSPNSGSPIQYF. In DNA form, the CDR3 reads TGTGCCAGCAGCCCCAACTCAGGGTCGCCCATTCAGTACTTC.

The rearrangement uses TRBV11-2 and TRBJ2-7; TRBD1 matches 10 bases. CDR3 length: 14 residues. Germline V gene lookup returns CDR1 SGHAT and CDR2 FQNNGV. The V segment lost 6 bases and the J segment 10 bases; nucleotides outside the gene matches: 12. The CDR3 region is CASSSPGTGARQYF. CDR3 DNA sequence: TGTGCCAGCAGTTCACCCGGGACAGGGGCCCGACAGTACTTC.

The chain carries TRBV5-6 and TRBJ2-3, with 11 bases fitting TRBD2. The CDR3 is made up of 16 amino acids. Germline assignment: CDR1 SGHDT and CDR2 YYEEEE. Losses at the gene ends were 0 bases for V and 3 bases for J; bases not matched to a gene: 3. This CDR3 reads CASSLVAGGRTDTQYF. The CDR3 DNA follows: TGTGCCAGCAGCTTGGTAGCGGGGGGGCGGACAGATACGCAGTATTTT.

This chain links TRBV27 with TRBJ2-5, with TRBD2 matching over 10 bases. The CDR3 has 15 amino acids. Germline V gene sequence: CDR1 MNHEY, CDR2 SMNVEV (reference sequence). V trimming: 3 bases; J trimming: 7 bases; junction bases outside the gene matches: 8. The CDR3 nucleotides read TGTGCCAGCAGTTTGAGGACTAGCGGTCCGAGGACCCAGTACTTC. This translates into CASSLRTSGPRTQYF.